The 29 T cell receptor beta chains listed next were all sequenced from one sample in a study of identical twins. TCRdb re-called the 5' RACE reads through MiXCR, storing one row per CDR3 protein. The table has roughly 260,000 distinct CDR3 sequences, roughly 7.5% seen once; the top ten hold roughly 5%. The data were also submitted as part of a second study, on yellow fever vaccine responses in identical twins.

Sequenced: CD8+ T cells sorted from blood. Receptor source: a woman aged 18-35 years in good health.

The sample holds a few counts of this clonotype. The chain joins TRBV27 to TRBJ2-7; no clear D gene. From germline, CDR1 is MNHEY and CDR2 SMNVEV (reference sequence). Trimming left V 6 bases short and J 4 bases short, with 16 bases between. The CDR3 covers 14 residues. CDR3 in DNA: TGTGCCAGCAGCCGGGTGGCCCGGTGGTACGAGCAGTACTTC. Its protein product is CASSRVARWYEQYF.

V usage is TRBV29-1 and J usage is TRBJ2-1; 10 bases line up with TRBD2. The CDR3 is 15 amino acids. V lost 3 bases, J lost 3 bases, and 5 bases stayed unmatched. Germline CDR1 reads SQVTM; CDR2 reads ANQGSEA. CDR3 protein: CSVERSGRVYNEQFF. The CDR3 DNA is TGCAGCGTTGAGCGGAGCGGGAGGGTCTACAATGAGCAGTTCTTC.

This clonotype was detected only a few times. The chain combines TRBV12-3 or TRBV12-4 with TRBJ1-5; TRBD1 agrees at 10 bases. J gave up 6 bases and V 6 bases, and 11 bases lay outside the gene matches. This CDR3 has 16 residues. This chain's CDR3 is CASRREGQGFGQPQHF. The CDR3 DNA reads as TGTGCCAGCAGACGGGAGGGACAGGGGTTTGGTCAGCCCCAGCATTTT.

This clonotype has ten or more counts. The V gene is TRBV7-9, the J gene TRBJ1-1; the D gene is possibly TRBD1 (5 bases). Trimming removed 4 bases at V and 4 bases at J, with 13 bases between. The CDR3 is 14 amino acids. Germline lookup yields CDR1 SEHNR and CDR2 FQNEAQ (reference sequence). The CDR3 coding sequence is TGTGCCAGCAGCTGGGGGACCGCGGGCACTGAAGCTTTCTTT. Translated: CASSWGTAGTEAFF.

The V and J genes are TRBV7-2 and TRBJ2-2; the match to TRBD2 covers 8 bases. The V gene's germline CDR1 is SGHTA and CDR2 FQGNSA. The V gene end was trimmed by 4 bases and the J gene end by 3 bases; junction bases not matched to a gene: 7. The CDR3 covers 16 residues. The CDR3 DNA follows: TGTGCCAGCAGCTCAGGATGGCGGGGGGACACCGGGGAGCTGTTTTTT. It specifies CASSSGWRGDTGELFF.

As concerns this clonotype: Its ends do not fully match the called genes, so a read error is possible. This chain uses TRBV27 with TRBJ2-3; 11 bases fit TRBD2. The CDR3 runs 16 residues. Germline-derived CDR1 and CDR2 are MNHEY and SMNVEV (reference sequence). CDR3 residues: CASHQTSGALTDAQYF. The CDR3 DNA is TGTGCCAGCCATCAGACTAGCGGGGCCCTCACAGATGCGCAGTATTTT.

The V and J genes are TRBV6-2 or TRBV6-3 and TRBJ2-5, with TRBD1 as a possible D gene (8 bases). V was pared by 11 bases and J by 2 bases, with 15 bases between. Germline V gene sequence: CDR1 MNHEY, CDR2 SVGEGT. This CDR3 has 13 amino acids. CDR3 in DNA: TGTGCCGCACAGGGGGGGCTACAAGAGACCCAGTACTTC. Translating it yields CAAQGGLQETQYF.

This clonotype was counted between two and nine times. As DNA, the CDR3 is TGTGCCAGCAGCTTGGTGGTCGGACTAGCGGCCTACAATGAGCAGTTCTTC. Residues: CASSLVVGLAAYNEQFF. The J gene is TRBJ2-1, the V gene TRBV5-4; 10 nucleotides align to TRBD2. With 0 bases clipped from V and 2 bases from J, the junction kept 5 bases outside the gene matches. The germline CDR1 and CDR2 sequences are SGHNT and YYREEE (reference sequence). The length of the CDR3 is 17 residues.

This clonotype was observed a handful of times. This chain joins TRBV9 and TRBJ2-7; 13 positions match TRBD2. The CDR3 extends over 16 amino acids. The germline CDR1 and CDR2 sequences are SGDLS and YYNGEE. V shed 4 bases, J shed 0 bases, and the junction held 4 bases outside the gene matches. The CDR3 region has the DNA TGTGCCAGCAGCCCGGGGACTAGCGGGAACTCCTACGAGCAGTACTTC. This sequence encodes CASSPGTSGNSYEQYF.

There are a few counts of this clonotype. CDR3 loop: CASSLSGTSANTGELFF. CDR3 coding DNA: TGTGCCAGCAGCTTATCCGGGACTAGCGCCAACACCGGGGAGCTGTTTTTT. The V gene is TRBV7-9, the J gene TRBJ2-2, with 10 bases that match TRBD2. This CDR3 has 17 amino acids. V lost 2 bases to trimming and J lost 2 bases; unmatched junction nucleotides: 5. Germline V lookup: CDR1 SEHNR, CDR2 FQNEAQ (reference sequence).

This clonotype has at least ten counts. The chain has TRBV12-3 or TRBV12-4 and TRBJ2-1; no firm D call. This CDR3 region has 13 residues. Deletions cut 4 bases from V and 6 bases from J, with 10 bases between. As DNA, the CDR3 is TGTGCCAGCAGTTCCGCTTATAGCAATGAGCAGTTCTTC. Its translation is CASSSAYSNEQFF.

This clonotype came up a few times. This chain uses TRBV27 with TRBJ2-3; a possible D gene is TRBD1 (5 bases). The CDR3 has 15 residues. Trimming took off 11 bases at V and 4 bases at J, with 22 bases between the two ends. The germline CDR1 and CDR2 sequences are MNHEY and SMNVEV (reference sequence). This chain's CDR3 is CAVRSWGRVADTQYF. Here the CDR3 DNA reads TGTGCCGTAAGGTCGTGGGGCAGGGTCGCAGATACGCAGTATTTT.

The table lists this clonotype with a few counts. The gene calls are TRBV5-6 and TRBJ2-3; D remains unclear. Trimming pared 4 bases from V and 0 bases from J, leaving 12 bases between. CDR3 length: 15 amino acids. Germline CDR1 reads SGHDT; CDR2 reads YYEEEE. CDR3 nucleotides: TGTGCCAGCAGCGTGCCGACATCTAGCACAGATACGCAGTATTTT. Translating gives CASSVPTSSTDTQYF.

In its sample, this clonotype was seen many times. This chain connects TRBV21-1 to TRBJ1-4; TRBD1 is taken as the D call from the table, unchecked against the DNA. TRBV21-1 is given as a pseudogene. The CDR3 runs to 18 residues. CDR3 in amino acids: CASMKGQDGRSTNEKLFF. The CDR3 DNA is TGTGCCAGCATGAAGGGGCAGGACGGACGTTCAACTAATGAAAAACTGTTTTTT.

Here the CDR3 reads CASSPGTGRRTDTQYF. The DNA of the CDR3 is TGTGCCAGCAGCCCCGGGACAGGGCGGCGCACAGATACGCAGTATTTT. J is TRBJ2-3 and V is TRBV7-7; 9 nucleotides line up with TRBD1. Trimming cost V 5 bases and J 1 base; bases outside gene matches: 7. Germline values: CDR1 SSHAT, CDR2 FNYEAQ (reference sequence). CDR3 length equals 16 residues.

This clonotype was found a few times. The chain uses TRBV5-1 and TRBJ1-1, with D unclear. V was clipped by 1 base and J by 6 bases, with 13 bases between them. The CDR3 has 14 amino acids. From germline, CDR1 is SGHRS and CDR2 YFSETQ. CDR3 DNA: TGCGCCAGCAGCTTGCCGACGACAAGCGCTGAAGCTTTCTTT. This sequence encodes CASSLPTTSAEAFF.

This clonotype occurred a few times. The chain has TRBV5-6 and TRBJ2-1; possible D gene TRBD2, 7 bases. Trimming shortened V by 2 bases and J by 9 bases, and 15 bases separated the two germline ends. This CDR3 contains 14 residues. Germline V gene data show CDR1 as SGHDT and CDR2 as YYEEEE. The CDR3 sequence: CASSFEGGPGEQFF. As DNA, the CDR3 is TGTGCCAGCAGCTTCGAGGGGGGGCCGGGTGAGCAGTTCTTC.

The chain combines TRBV20-1 with TRBJ2-3; D is uncertain. The ends were cut back, 7 bases at V and 4 bases at J, with 15 bases in the middle. Germline values: CDR1 DFQATT, CDR2 SNEGSKA (reference sequence). The CDR3 spans 13 residues. The CDR3 DNA reads as TGCAGTGTTGACTCCCGGTCCCCAGATACGCAGTATTTT. It translates to CSVDSRSPDTQYF.

This clonotype has at least ten counts. CDR3 in DNA: TGTGCCAGCAGCTTGGAGGGGACAGGGACGACAGATACGCAGTATTTT. Translated: CASSLEGTGTTDTQYF. V is TRBV5-6 and J is TRBJ2-3; 9 bases line up with TRBD1. Germline CDR1 and CDR2: SGHDT and YYEEEE. The CDR3 spans 16 residues. The trim removed 0 bases at V and 3 bases at J, leaving 5 bases unmatched.

Comments on this clonotype: At one boundary the junction diverges from the germline segment, which might be a read error. The genes are TRBV28 and TRBJ2-1; TRBD2 matches at 10 bases. The CDR3 loop spans 15 amino acids. From germline, CDR1 is MDHEN and CDR2 SYDVKM. The CDR3 sequence is CASTWTSGSHNEQFF. The CDR3 nucleotides are TGTGCCAGCACCTGGACTAGCGGCTCCCACAATGAGCAGTTCTTC.

This clonotype was seen many times. The chain is built from TRBV4-1 and TRBJ2-2; 8 positions match TRBD2. The V gene's germline CDR1 is MGHRA and CDR2 YSYEKL. This CDR3 has 15 residues. V lost 1 base to trimming and J lost 6 bases; unmatched junction nucleotides: 4. The CDR3 reads CASSQVTGGAGELFF. The CDR3 DNA is TGCGCCAGCAGCCAAGTCACGGGAGGGGCCGGGGAGCTGTTTTTT.

This clonotype was observed a handful of times. The chain combines TRBV3-1 with TRBJ2-5; D is uncertain. Deletions cut 2 bases from V and 1 base from J, with 8 bases between. Germline CDR1 reads LGHDT; CDR2 reads YNNKEL (reference sequence). The CDR3 covers 14 residues. The CDR3 DNA reads as TGTGCCAGCAGCCAACAAGAGCTCCAAGAGACCCAGTACTTC. This sequence encodes CASSQQELQETQYF.

This sequence joins TRBV10-3 and TRBJ2-3; weak D call: TRBD2 (5 bases). V lost 2 bases and J lost 2, with 8 bases in between. From germline, CDR1 is ENHRY and CDR2 SYGVKD. CDR3 size: 14 residues. CDR3 DNA sequence: TGTGCCATCAGTGAGCCCGACTACACAGATACGCAGTATTTT. Its translation is CAISEPDYTDTQYF.

This clonotype was recorded at least ten times. This chain links TRBV12-3 or TRBV12-4 with TRBJ1-2, with D unclear. The V gene lost 4 bases and the J gene lost 3 bases, with 6 bases spanning the gap. The CDR3 contains 12 residues. The CDR3 spells CASSSDYYGYTF. In DNA form, the CDR3 reads TGTGCCAGCAGTTCAGACTACTATGGCTACACCTTC.

The sample holds one count of this clonotype. This rearrangement joins TRBV7-6 to TRBJ2-5; 9 bases agree with TRBD2. Trimming at V came to 5 bases and at J to 5 bases, leaving 9 bases not matched to a gene. CDR3 size: 15 residues. Germline CDR1 SGHVS, CDR2 FNYEAQ. The CDR3: CASSPIAGVGETQYF. CDR3 nucleotides: TGTGCCAGCAGCCCAATAGCGGGAGTGGGGGAGACCCAGTACTTC.

This clonotype came up many times. The chain joins TRBV5-1 to TRBJ2-7, with D tentatively TRBD1 (6 bases). V gave up 7 bases and J gave up 5 bases, with 13 bases separating them. The CDR3 loop spans 12 amino acids. Germline V lookup: CDR1 SGHRS, CDR2 YFSETQ. This CDR3 reads CASSGVPHEQYF. The CDR3 region has the DNA TGCGCCAGCTCAGGGGTCCCCCACGAGCAGTACTTC.

The sample holds many counts of this clonotype. This chain links TRBV10-3 with TRBJ1-2; D unresolved. The CDR3 covers 16 residues. Germline V gives CDR1 ENHRY, CDR2 SYGVKD. V lost 4 bases to trimming and J lost 0 bases, with 15 bases between them. CDR3 in amino acids: CAISVLEEGANYGYTF. CDR3 sequence (DNA): TGTGCCATCAGTGTGCTGGAAGAAGGCGCTAACTATGGCTACACCTTC.

This clonotype was recorded many times. The CDR3 is CASSVTHDRYLTDTQYF. CDR3 DNA sequence: TGCGCCAGCAGCGTGACCCACGACAGGTACCTCACAGATACGCAGTATTTT. The chain couples TRBV5-1 to TRBJ2-3; tentatively, D is TRBD1 (6 bases). CDR1 SGHRS and CDR2 YFSETQ come from the germline V gene. The V and J ends lost 4 bases and 2 bases respectively, with 20 bases between them. The CDR3 runs to 17 residues.

The chain has TRBV20-1 and TRBJ1-1; 7 nucleotides match TRBD1. Germline-derived CDR1 and CDR2 are DFQATT and SNEGSKA (reference sequence). V shed 1 base and J 1 base; nucleotides not matched to a gene: 3. CDR3 length: 14 residues. CDR3 sequence reads: CSARGDRPNTEAFF. CDR3 in DNA: TGCAGTGCTAGAGGGGACAGACCGAACACTGAAGCTTTCTTT.